This T cell receptor (beta chain) appears in the sequencing data of a study of T cell repertoires in cytomegalovirus infection. Study details: Public TCR beta signatures were indicative of both CMV infection and a matching HLA type.

Germline CDR1 is SGHTA and CDR2 is FQGNSA. V shed 7 bases and J shed 4 bases, with 17 bases lying between them. The CDR3 contains 14 residues. TCRdb used MiXCR to reprocess the reads, holding one entry per CDR3 protein. Of 300,000 to 450,000 distinct CDR3 sequences listed, around 18% are singletons. A note on this clonotype: Its antigen remains unidentified.

Study outcomes and limitations: HLA-C-restricted CMV-specific TCR beta clonotypes were dominant in the ex vivo response. Cumulative frequency (of public TCR beta family members) identified carriers of CMV plus the relevant HLA.

The chain links TRBV7-2 to TRBJ2-7; weak D call: TRBD1 (6 bases). Sequences were obtained from PBMCs. The clonotype was recovered from a human donor in good health (CMV status not recorded). Some clones in this sample may be carry-over from other donors' samples. The CDR3 region is CASTVRDTGYEQYF. The CDR3 DNA sequence: TGTGCCAGCACCGTACGGGACACGGGTTACGAGCAGTACTTC.